Listed below are T cell receptor beta chains from one sample, sequenced in a study of shared clonotypes between healthy human individuals. Sequenced by immunoSEQ multiplex PCR; TCRdb stores in-frame clones only, minus some. The table has just over 2,000,000 clones, about 95% seen once. The source material was naive CD8+ T cells sorted from blood. Receptors originate from a man younger than 35 in good health. The CDR3 runs from the conserved cysteine through the conserved F or W. D genes are given only for firm matches. Where a row states a size, it is once, few, many or the class of an expanded clone; other rows omit it.

TRBV7-9	TRBJ2-1	-	TRBD2	CASSLESSAGDEQFF	TGTGCCAGCAGCTTAGAAAGTAGCGCGGGGGATGAGCAGTTCTTC
TRBV15	TRBJ2-1	few	TRBD1	CATSRDRGTYNEQFF	TGTGCCACCAGCAGAGACAGGGGGACCTACAATGAGCAGTTCTTC
TRBV7-6	TRBJ2-5	-	TRBD2	CASSQSGRATQYF	TGTGCCAGCAGCCAAAGCGGGAGAGCGACCCAGTACTTC
TRBV6-5	TRBJ2-3	-	TRBD2	CASSNSGGTDTQYF	TGTGCCAGCAGTAATAGCGGGGGCACAGATACGCAGTATTTT
TRBV7-9	TRBJ2-1	-	TRBD2	CASSLASGGAAYNEQFF	TGTGCCAGCAGCTTAGCCAGCGGGGGGGCCGCCTACAATGAGCAGTTCTTC
TRBV29-1	TRBJ2-5	-	-	CSVGRLTAETQYF	TGCAGCGTTGGCAGGCTGACGGCGGAGACCCAGTACTTC
TRBV27	TRBJ1-5	few	-	CASSHTLGNQPQHF	TGTGCCAGCAGCCATACTCTCGGCAATCAGCCCCAGCATTTT
TRBV28	TRBJ1-2	-	-	CASSPAGGAENGYTF	TGTGCCAGCAGTCCGGCGGGGGGGGCGGAAAATGGCTACACCTTC
TRBV5-4	TRBJ1-1	-	-	CASSLRMNTEAFF	TGTGCCAGCAGCTTAAGGATGAACACTGAAGCTTTCTTT
TRBV7-2	TRBJ1-1	once	TRBD1	CASSPRQGEYTEAFF	TGTGCCAGCAGCCCCAGACAGGGAGAGTACACTGAAGCTTTCTTT
TRBV4-1	TRBJ2-3	-	TRBD1	CASSQEPQGAITDTQYF	TGCGCCAGCAGCCAAGAACCACAGGGGGCTATCACAGATACGCAGTATTTT
TRBV7-3	TRBJ2-2	once	-	CASSLTGAGELFF	TGTGCCAGCAGCTTGACAGGTGCCGGGGAGCTGTTTTTT
TRBV27	TRBJ2-1	-	-	CASSLMGGSYNEQFF	TGTGCCAGCAGTTTAATGGGGGGCTCCTACAATGAGCAGTTCTTC
TRBV10-3	TRBJ1-2	-	TRBD1	CANRPPGQGNGYTF	TGTGCCAACAGACCTCCGGGACAGGGGAACGGCTACACCTTC
TRBV6-5	TRBJ2-7	once	TRBD2	CASSAGTSGSEQYF	TGTGCCAGCAGTGCCGGGACTAGCGGGTCCGAGCAGTACTTC
TRBV11-1	TRBJ2-7	-	-	CASSLGHSYEQYF	TGTGCCAGCAGCTTAGGTCATTCCTACGAGCAGTACTTC
TRBV15	TRBJ2-3	-	-	CATSRVDPDTQYF	TGTGCCACCAGCAGAGTGGATCCAGATACGCAGTATTTT
TRBV7-2	TRBJ2-7	-	TRBD2	CASSLLAGGPYEQYF	TGTGCCAGCAGCCTACTAGCGGGAGGACCCTACGAGCAGTACTTC
TRBV6-1	TRBJ1-6	-	-	CASSEGVWGPESPLHF	TGTGCCAGCAGTGAAGGTGTATGGGGGCCCGAATCACCCCTCCACTTT
TRBV7-6	TRBJ2-1	-	-	CASSRDMSSYNEQFF	TGTGCCAGCAGTCGGGACATGAGCTCCTACAATGAGCAGTTCTTC
TRBV5-8	TRBJ2-3	-	-	CASSFRDGYVWDTQYF	TGTGCCAGCAGCTTCCGGGACGGCTATGTATGGGATACGCAGTATTTT
TRBV4-1	TRBJ1-2	-	-	CASSLIVGWGYTF	TGCGCCAGCAGCCTGATAGTGGGGTGGGGCTACACCTTC
TRBV5-6	TRBJ2-4	-	-	CASSLEGWNIQYF	TGTGCCAGCAGCTTGGAGGGGTGGAACATTCAGTACTTC
TRBV28	TRBJ2-7	-	TRBD1	CASSHRGSLYEQYF	TGTGCCAGCAGTCACAGGGGCTCGCTCTACGAGCAGTACTTC
TRBV9	TRBJ1-6	-	-	CASSKDDSPLHF	TGTGCCAGCAGTAAGGACGATTCACCCCTCCACTTT
TRBV2	TRBJ2-3	-	TRBD2	CASRGLAGGTPSTDTQYF	TGTGCCAGCCGGGGACTAGCGGGGGGTACACCGAGCACAGATACGCAGTATTTT